This TCR beta chain was recorded in a study of blood T cells in healthy people across ages. Points from the study as a whole: CMV status of donors was not determined, possibly confounding expanded clonotype changes.

V gave up 6 bases and J gave up 4 bases; unmatched junction bases: 8. CDR3 length equals 14 residues. About this clonotype: The antigen is not known.

Then a second PCR, running about 6 to 12 cycles, was carried out with a sample-barcoded 5' primer and a J-beta primer mix. Per sample, CDR3-containing paired-end reads numbered at least 3 million. TCRdb reprocessed the 5' RACE reads via MiXCR and lists one record per CDR3 protein. The repertoire holds 650,000 to 1,000,000 distinct CDR3 sequences, with roughly 34% as singletons. The V call is TRBV12-3 or TRBV12-4, the J call TRBJ1-1; 7 bases align to TRBD1. This TCR came from a man aged 18 to 29 in good health. Input material: blood. CDR3 amino acids: CASRPLTGPTEAFF. CDR3 sequence (DNA): TGTGCCAGCAGGCCACTGACAGGGCCCACTGAAGCTTTCTTT.